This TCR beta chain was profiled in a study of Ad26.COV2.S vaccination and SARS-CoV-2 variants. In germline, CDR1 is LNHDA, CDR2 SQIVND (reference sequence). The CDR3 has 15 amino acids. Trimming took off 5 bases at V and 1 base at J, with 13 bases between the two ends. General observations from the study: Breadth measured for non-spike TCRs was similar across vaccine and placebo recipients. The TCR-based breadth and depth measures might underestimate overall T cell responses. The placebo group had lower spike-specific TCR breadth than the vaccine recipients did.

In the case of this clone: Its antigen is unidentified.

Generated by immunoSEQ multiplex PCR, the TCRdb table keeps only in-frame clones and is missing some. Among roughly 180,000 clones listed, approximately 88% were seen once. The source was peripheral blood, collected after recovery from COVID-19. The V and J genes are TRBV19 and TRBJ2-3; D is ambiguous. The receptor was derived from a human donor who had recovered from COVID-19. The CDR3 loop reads CASSPIGEGTDTQYF. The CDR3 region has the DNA TGTGCCAGTAGTCCTATCGGCGAGGGCACAGATACGCAGTATTTT.